A selection of T cell receptor beta chains follows, all from one sample in a study of blood T cell repertoires in COVID-19. Generated by immunoSEQ multiplex PCR, the TCRdb table keeps only in-frame clones and is missing some. The table shows about 47,000 clones, with about four fifths occurring only once. The sequenced sample consisted of peripheral blood. The receptors were sampled from a man in his 60s with active COVID-19. Each CDR3 is given with its conserved first and last residue. The D gene is left open where the match is weak. Not all rows give a size; the values are once, few, many and, for expanded clones, a class.

j_gene: TRBJ2-2
abundance: .
d_gene: .
v_gene: TRBV5-5
CDR3nt: TGTGCCAGCAGCCGACAAGACGGGGAGCTGTTTTTT
CDR3aa: CASSRQDGELFF

j_gene: TRBJ1-3
abundance: .
d_gene: .
v_gene: TRBV13
CDR3nt: TGTGCCAGCAGCTCCCTAGGAAACACCATATATTTT
CDR3aa: CASSSLGNTIYF

j_gene: TRBJ2-1
abundance: .
d_gene: .
v_gene: TRBV4-3
CDR3nt: TGCGCCAGCAGTCCAATAGGGGACTGGGGCAATGAGCAGTTCTTC
CDR3aa: CASSPIGDWGNEQFF

j_gene: TRBJ1-1
abundance: .
d_gene: .
v_gene: TRBV29-1
CDR3nt: TGCAGCGTTGTAGGCAGGCTCCACACTGAAGCTTTCTTT
CDR3aa: CSVVGRLHTEAFF

j_gene: TRBJ1-6
abundance: .
d_gene: .
v_gene: TRBV28
CDR3nt: TGTGCCAGCAGACCATCAGTCGGAGGGCCTAATTCACCCCTCCACTTT
CDR3aa: CASRPSVGGPNSPLHF

j_gene: TRBJ1-4
abundance: .
d_gene: .
v_gene: TRBV28
CDR3nt: TGTGCCAGCAGGGACAGCCTTAATGAAAAACTGTTTTTT
CDR3aa: CASRDSLNEKLFF

j_gene: TRBJ1-2
abundance: once
d_gene: .
v_gene: TRBV28
CDR3nt: TGTGCCAGCAGTACCCCCCAGGGTGGCTACACCTTC
CDR3aa: CASSTPQGGYTF

j_gene: TRBJ2-2
abundance: .
d_gene: TRBD2
v_gene: TRBV27
CDR3nt: TGTGCCAGCAGTTCAACCGCGGGAGGGGACTACACCGGGGAGCTGTTTTTT
CDR3aa: CASSSTAGGDYTGELFF

j_gene: TRBJ2-7
abundance: .
d_gene: TRBD1
v_gene: TRBV19
CDR3nt: TGTGCCGTGGCCCCGGGACAGAACTACGAGCAGTACTTC
CDR3aa: CAVAPGQNYEQYF

j_gene: TRBJ2-1
abundance: .
d_gene: TRBD1
v_gene: TRBV28
CDR3nt: TGTGCCAGCAGTTACAGGGGGTTTGGGTTTGAGCAGTTCTTC
CDR3aa: CASSYRGFGFEQFF

j_gene: TRBJ2-7
abundance: .
d_gene: TRBD2
v_gene: TRBV27
CDR3nt: TGTGCCAGCAAATGGACTAGCGGTTCCTACGAGCAGTACTTC
CDR3aa: CASKWTSGSYEQYF

j_gene: TRBJ1-6
abundance: .
d_gene: TRBD1
v_gene: TRBV27
CDR3nt: TGTGCCAGCAGTCAACTCGGAAGGACAGGGGGATCACCCCTCCACTTT
CDR3aa: CASSQLGRTGGSPLHF

j_gene: TRBJ2-1
abundance: .
d_gene: .
v_gene: TRBV29-1
CDR3nt: TGCAGCGATCGAGGGGGAATTTCCTACAATGAGCAGTTCTTC
CDR3aa: CSDRGGISYNEQFF

j_gene: TRBJ2-1
abundance: .
d_gene: .
v_gene: TRBV19
CDR3nt: TGTGCCAGTAGTATAGGACAGCGAACCTACAATGAGCAGTTCTTC
CDR3aa: CASSIGQRTYNEQFF

j_gene: TRBJ1-5
abundance: .
d_gene: .
v_gene: TRBV21-1
CDR3nt: TGTGCCAGCAGCCCGACAGTTACCCTCGGCAATCAGCCCCAGCATTTT
CDR3aa: CASSPTVTLGNQPQHF

j_gene: TRBJ1-1
abundance: few
d_gene: TRBD1
v_gene: TRBV7-9
CDR3nt: TGTGCCAGCAGCCCGGGACAGGGGACTGAAGCTTTCTTT
CDR3aa: CASSPGQGTEAFF